The next 15 T cell receptor beta chains were all read from a single sample in a study of identical twins. One entry per CDR3 protein, called by TCRdb with MiXCR from the 5' RACE reads. The table lists around 220,000 distinct CDR3 sequences, around an eighth of them singletons. Specimen: memory (CD45RO+) T cells sorted from blood. These receptors all come from a woman in her late teens or twenties in good health.

This chain connects TRBV29-1 to TRBJ1-1, with TRBD1 matching over 8 bases. Unmatched junction bases numbered 5, after V lost 4 bases and J lost 1 base. Per germline, CDR1 SQVTM and CDR2 ANQGSEA. This CDR3 region has 14 residues. The DNA of the CDR3 is TGCAGCGTTGTATTTGGGACAGGGAACACTGAAGCTTTCTTT. Its translation: CSVVFGTGNTEAFF.

Here the CDR3 reads CASSVGQRSTDTQYF. The CDR3 DNA is TGTGCCAGCAGCGTAGGGCAGCGGAGCACAGATACGCAGTATTTT. This sequence joins TRBV9 and TRBJ2-3, with a weak D call TRBD2 (5 bases). V lost 0 bases and J lost 0, with 8 bases in between. The germline CDR1 and CDR2 sequences are SGDLS and YYNGEE. The CDR3 covers 15 residues.

The chain joins TRBV10-1 to TRBJ2-3; 10 nucleotides line up with TRBD2. Germline CDR1 reads WNHNN; CDR2 reads SYGVQD (reference sequence). There are 16 residues in the CDR3. Germline trimming cut 3 bases from V and 6 bases from J; bases unmatched to any gene: 9. CDR3 DNA sequence: TGCGCCAGCAGTGATAGTAGCGGGAGGCTGCGGGATACGCAGTATTTT. This gives the protein CASSDSSGRLRDTQYF.

This clonotype occurred many times. The chain uses TRBV12-3 or TRBV12-4 and TRBJ2-5; no firm D call. This CDR3 is 13 amino acids long. Trimming removed 3 bases from V and 2 bases from J, with 7 bases in between. The CDR3, as DNA: TGTGCCAGCAGTTTGACGGCACAAGAGACCCAGTACTTC. As protein: CASSLTAQETQYF.

This clonotype has a handful of counts. V is TRBV12-3 or TRBV12-4 and J is TRBJ2-5; D is unclear. Trimming removed 3 bases at V and 0 bases at J, with 14 bases between. CDR3 length: 16 amino acids. This CDR3 reads CASSFGPSYYQETQYF. The CDR3 DNA follows: TGTGCCAGCAGTTTTGGGCCTAGTTATTACCAAGAGACCCAGTACTTC.

This clonotype was seen a few times. The gene calls are TRBV3-1 and TRBJ2-3; D is perhaps TRBD2 (6 bases). V lost 2 bases and J 3 bases, leaving 12 bases between the germline ends. CDR1 and CDR2 (germline): LGHDT, YNNKEL (reference sequence). This CDR3 contains 15 residues. The CDR3: CASSQLGGRTDTQYF. In DNA, the CDR3 is TGTGCCAGCAGCCAATTGGGTGGGAGGACAGATACGCAGTATTTT.

This rearrangement joins TRBV18 to TRBJ1-1; D is possibly TRBD1 (6 bases). Germline values: CDR1 KGHSH, CDR2 LQKENI. The CDR3 extends over 12 amino acids. V dropped 1 base and J dropped 6 bases, with 6 bases sitting between them. The CDR3 is CASSPQGAEAFF. CDR3 in DNA: TGTGCCAGCTCACCACAGGGGGCTGAAGCTTTCTTT.

This clonotype appeared many times. The chain recombines TRBV3-1 with TRBJ2-3; perhaps TRBD2 as D (6 bases). This CDR3 contains 16 residues. Between the trimmed V and J ends, which lost 1 base and 4 bases, there was a span of 15 bases. Germline loops: CDR1 LGHDT, CDR2 YNNKEL (reference sequence). In DNA, the CDR3 is TGTGCCAGCAGCCAAGCCATGGGGGGATTTGCAGATACGCAGTATTTT. This encodes CASSQAMGGFADTQYF.

This clonotype was detected only a few times. The CDR3 is CASSLSLNTGELFF. The DNA for the CDR3 is TGTGCCAGCAGCTTATCCTTGAACACCGGGGAGCTGTTTTTT. The gene calls are TRBV7-2 and TRBJ2-2; D remains unclear. The CDR3 covers 14 residues. The germline V gene encodes CDR1 SGHTA and CDR2 FQGNSA. The ends were cut back, 2 bases at V and 1 base at J, with 5 bases in the middle.

The genes are TRBV7-8 and TRBJ2-5, with unresolved D. The CDR3 runs 14 residues. V was shortened by 5 bases and J by 1 base, with 11 bases between the two germline ends. Germline-derived CDR1 and CDR2 are SGHVS and FQNEAQ. The CDR3 coding sequence is TGTGCCAGCAGCAAGACACGGCTCCAAGAGACCCAGTACTTC. Its translation: CASSKTRLQETQYF.

CDR3 in amino acids: CASSSSANEKLFF. In DNA form, the CDR3 reads TGTGCCAGCAGCTCCAGTGCAAATGAAAAACTGTTTTTT. V gene TRBV7-9 combines with J gene TRBJ1-4; D gene ambiguous. There are 13 residues in the CDR3. Deletions cut 4 bases from V and 5 bases from J, with 8 bases between. CDR1 is SEHNR and CDR2 is FQNEAQ in the germline V gene (reference sequence).

The J gene is TRBJ2-1, the V gene TRBV5-6, with TRBD2 as a possible D gene (5 bases). V was clipped by 6 bases and J by 7 bases, with 14 bases between them. Germline V gene sequence: CDR1 SGHDT, CDR2 YYEEEE. This CDR3 comprises 13 residues. CDR3 nucleotide sequence: TGTGCCAGCAAAGGGCTAGCAGAAAATGAGCAGTTCTTC. Its protein is CASKGLAENEQFF.

This chain links TRBV20-1 with TRBJ2-1; D assignment may be TRBD1 or TRBD2 (5 bases each). Trimming shortened V by 5 bases and J by 6 bases, and 20 bases separated the two germline ends. Germline CDR1 and CDR2: DFQATT and SNEGSKA (reference sequence). The CDR3 has 15 amino acids. The CDR3 nucleotides read TGCAGTGCTGTGGTACCTGGTGGGGGTACCAATGAGCAGTTCTTC. It codes for CSAVVPGGGTNEQFF.

The chain uses TRBV27 and TRBJ2-1, with a weak D call TRBD2 (6 bases). The V gene's germline CDR1 is MNHEY and CDR2 SMNVEV (reference sequence). This CDR3 region has 14 residues. Trimming took 3 bases from V and 14 from J, leaving 20 bases between them. The CDR3 spells CASSFNGREVGEFF. The CDR3 nucleotides are TGTGCCAGCAGTTTTAACGGCAGGGAGGTTGGTGAGTTCTTC.

The J gene is TRBJ2-7, the V gene TRBV9, with D perhaps assigned TRBD1 or TRBD2 (5 bases each). Per the germline V gene, CDR1 is SGDLS and CDR2 is YYNGEE. The V end lost 0 bases, the J end lost 2 bases, and 15 bases lay between the germline ends. The CDR3 runs 16 residues. CDR3 bases: TGTGCCAGCAGCGTAGAAGGGACGGGAACCCCCTACGAGCAGTACTTC. Encoded protein: CASSVEGTGTPYEQYF.